The 17 T cell receptor beta chains below all came from one sample that was sequenced in a study of breast tumors, draining lymph nodes, adjacent tissues. TCRdb independently ran MiXCR on the multiplex PCR reads; one entry per CDR3 protein. The sample contains 130,000 or so distinct CDR3 sequences, approximately 21% of which appear only once. The lymph nodes were axillary draining lymph nodes from breast cancer patients. Sequenced: axillary lymph node tissue. The source is a female donor with breast cancer. Some clones in this sample may be carry-over from other donors' samples.

The V and J genes are TRBV12-5 and TRBJ1-2; tentative D call: TRBD1 (5 bases). The CDR3 is 13 residues long. Trimming shortened V by 2 bases and J by 10 bases, and 14 bases separated the two germline ends. The germline V gene has CDR1 LGHNT and CDR2 FRNRAP. Here the CDR3 DNA reads TGTGCTAGTGGTTTGAGACAGACGGATGACTACACCTTC. This sequence encodes CASGLRQTDDYTF.

The chain has TRBV28 and TRBJ2-7; TRBD2 aligns across 10 bases. CDR1 is MDHEN, CDR2 SYDVKM, per germline. The V and J ends lost 6 bases and 5 bases, in that order; junction bases with no gene match: 10. CDR3 length: 15 amino acids. The CDR3 DNA reads TGTGCCAGCAGCTCTAGCGGGAGTGGGGGGGACGAGCAGTACTTC. It is translated as CASSSSGSGGDEQYF.

For this clonotype: This may arise from a read error, as a much more abundant clone is one base away. The chain employs TRBV5-5 and TRBJ2-5; D unresolved. In germline, CDR1 is SGHKS, CDR2 YYEKEE (reference sequence). CDR3 size: 13 residues. The V gene lost 0 bases and the J gene lost 7 bases, with 10 bases spanning the gap. The CDR3 nucleotides are TGTGCCAGCAGCTTGGATAGTGTGAGGACCCAGTACTTC. It specifies CASSLDSVRTQYF.

In this sample, this clonotype turned up many times. This chain links TRBV5-1 with TRBJ2-3; the match to TRBD2 covers 10 bases. The germline CDR1 and CDR2 sequences are SGHRS and YFSETQ. J lost 4 bases, V lost 3 bases, and 5 bases had no gene match. There are 15 residues in the CDR3. Here the CDR3 reads CASSWASGSADTQYF. The CDR3 DNA is TGCGCCAGCAGCTGGGCTAGCGGGAGTGCAGATACGCAGTATTTT.

This clonotype was observed at least ten times. One junction end disagrees with the germline gene, perhaps due to a read error. CDR3 DNA sequence: TGCGCCAGCAGCTTGGCGGGCTCCGACGAGCAGTACTTC. Amino acids: CASSLAGSDEQYF. This rearrangement joins TRBV5-1 to TRBJ2-7; D call uncertain. CDR1 is SGHRS and CDR2 is YFSETQ in the germline V gene. The CDR3 length is 13 residues. Full variable domain (rest looked up from reference TRBV5-1 and TRBJ2-7): KAGVTQTPRYLIKTRGQQVTLSCSPISGHRSVSWYQQTPGQGLQFLFEYFSETQRNKGNFPGRFSGRQFSNSRSEMNVSTLELGDSALYLCASSLAGSDEQYFGPGTRLTVT.

The table lists this clonotype with many counts. This chain links TRBV11-2 with TRBJ2-5; D may be TRBD2 (6 bases). The CDR3 is 18 amino acids. Per germline, CDR1 SGHAT and CDR2 FQNNGV. The germline V and J ends were trimmed by 7 bases and 4 bases, with 28 bases remaining between them. The CDR3, as DNA: TGTGCCAGCACCTCCTTGGCCGTTTTTGGGGGGATAATAGAGACCCAGTACTTC. Translation: CASTSLAVFGGIIETQYF.

There are many counts of this clonotype. The CDR3 is CASSLRLGGEQYF. In DNA form, the CDR3 reads TGTGCCAGCAGTTTACGATTGGGGGGCGAGCAGTACTTC. The chain links TRBV12-3 or TRBV12-4 to TRBJ2-7; tentatively, D is TRBD2 (6 bases). Deletions cut 2 bases from V and 6 bases from J, with 11 bases between. The CDR3 is 13 amino acids.

This clonotype was counted at least ten times. This sequence joins TRBV9 and TRBJ1-4; D is unresolved. The V end lost 3 bases, the J end lost 5 bases, and 8 bases lay between the germline ends. From germline, CDR1 is SGDLS and CDR2 YYNGEE. CDR3 length: 13 amino acids. The CDR3 protein is CASSAKGNEKLFF. CDR3 in DNA: TGTGCCAGCAGCGCGAAAGGAAATGAAAAACTGTTTTTT.

This clonotype was counted ten times or more. The CDR3, as DNA: TGTGCCAGCAGTGATCATTCGGGAGACCCATTCAGCAATCAGCCCCAGCATTTT. It codes for CASSDHSGDPFSNQPQHF. The V gene is TRBV2, the J gene TRBJ1-5; the D is unclear. This CDR3 contains 18 residues. V lost 3 bases and J 1 base, leaving 19 bases between the germline ends. Germline V gene data show CDR1 as SNHLY and CDR2 as FYNNEI.

This clonotype was seen more than once but under ten times. The chain employs TRBV6-1 and TRBJ2-4; TRBD2 agrees at 13 bases. V shed 8 bases and J 9 bases; nucleotides not matched to a gene: 13. Germline V gives CDR1 MNHNS, CDR2 SASEGT. This CDR3 comprises 16 residues. The CDR3 region is CASLSGTSGMGGIQYF. The CDR3 region has the DNA TGTGCCAGCCTCTCAGGGACTAGCGGGATGGGGGGCATTCAGTACTTC.

Concerning this clonotype: This may arise from a read error, as a much more abundant clone is one base away. The chain combines TRBV10-3 with TRBJ2-2; no clear D gene. Trimming shortened V by 8 bases and J by 1 base, and 17 bases separated the two germline ends. This CDR3 spans 16 amino acids. Germline CDR1 ENHRY, CDR2 SYGVKD. The CDR3 is CAIGAGIPLNTGELFF. CDR3 DNA: TGTGCCATCGGTGCAGGAATACCCTTGAACACCGGGGAGCTGTTTTTT.

The sample holds a few counts of this clonotype. A much bigger clone sits one base away, suggesting this may be a read error. The chain is built from TRBV20-1 and TRBJ1-2, with D perhaps matching TRBD1 (5 bases). The CDR3 has 13 amino acids. Germline V gene data show CDR1 as DFQATT and CDR2 as SNEGSKA (reference sequence). The V end lost 0 bases, the J end lost 8 bases, and 13 bases lay between the germline ends. CDR3: CSARDGAPGGYTF. Written as DNA, the CDR3 is TGCAGTGCTAGAGATGGGGCTCCAGGAGGCTACACCTTC.

This clonotype was counted ten times or more. This chain links TRBV2 with TRBJ1-5; D is undetermined. With 4 bases removed from V and 6 bases from J, the gap between germline ends came to 10 bases. This CDR3 region has 13 residues. Germline loops: CDR1 SNHLY, CDR2 FYNNEI. The CDR3 DNA sequence: TGTGCCAGCAGTGTGGGCCGGGGTCAGCCCCAGCATTTT. Translated: CASSVGRGQPQHF.

This clonotype was seen at least ten times. The chain uses TRBV7-9 and TRBJ2-5; 7 bases line up with TRBD2. The CDR3 spans 15 residues. Germline CDR1 is SEHNR and CDR2 is FQNEAQ (reference sequence). V lost 6 bases, J lost 4 bases, and 11 bases stayed unmatched. CDR3 loop: CASSDGRENRETQYF. As DNA, the CDR3 is TGTGCCAGCAGTGACGGGCGGGAGAACCGAGAGACCCAGTACTTC.

This clonotype was picked up many times. This rearrangement joins TRBV5-6 to TRBJ2-3; D possibly corresponds to TRBD2 (5 bases). V was clipped by 0 bases and J by 0 bases, with 5 bases between them. The CDR3 is 14 amino acids. Germline V gene sequence: CDR1 SGHDT, CDR2 YYEEEE. CDR3 sequence: CASSLASSTDTQYF. DNA of the CDR3: TGTGCCAGCAGCTTGGCTAGCAGCACAGATACGCAGTATTTT.

In the case of this clonotype: A read error is possible here, since a much larger clone lies one base away. This chain joins TRBV12-3 or TRBV12-4 and TRBJ1-5; D call uncertain. This CDR3 contains 16 residues. The CDR3 sequence: CASGLVQDHSNQPQHF. The CDR3 nucleotides read TGTGCCAGCGGTTTAGTCCAAGACCATAGCAATCAGCCCCAGCATTTT.

This clonotype was seen many times. This chain links TRBV6-6 with TRBJ2-7, with TRBD1 matching over 7 bases. Germline values: CDR1 MNHNY, CDR2 SVGAGI (reference sequence). The V gene end was trimmed by 5 bases and the J gene end by 1 base; junction bases not matched to a gene: 14. The CDR3 is 17 residues long. As DNA, the CDR3 is TGTGCCAGCAGTCGGTCGGTTTCGAGACAGGGTTCCTACGAGCAGTACTTC. Its translation is CASSRSVSRQGSYEQYF.